This paragraph reports one TCR beta chain. The study enrolled healthy HIV-negative adults without recent acute infections or vaccinations as donors. V lost 3 bases and J lost 3, with 14 bases in between. CDR1 and CDR2 (germline): MRHNA, SNTAGT. The CDR3 loop spans 15 amino acids. Produced via immunoSEQ multiplex PCR; TCRdb's table is partial and in-frame only. The sample has over 95,000 clones, around 73% seen once; the top ten hold roughly 24%. This sample is drawn from a study of shared clonotypes between healthy human individuals. The V and J genes are TRBV6-4 and TRBJ1-1; D is possibly TRBD1 (5 bases). Material for sequencing was memory CD8+ T cells sorted from blood. Specified subset: CD45RO+ cells pooled with CCR7-negative TemRA cells. The TCR sequence derives from a woman under 40 in good health. The CDR3 bases are TGTGCCAGCAGTGATAGGGACCAAGGGGACACTGAAGCTTTCTTT. This translates into CASSDRDQGDTEAFF.